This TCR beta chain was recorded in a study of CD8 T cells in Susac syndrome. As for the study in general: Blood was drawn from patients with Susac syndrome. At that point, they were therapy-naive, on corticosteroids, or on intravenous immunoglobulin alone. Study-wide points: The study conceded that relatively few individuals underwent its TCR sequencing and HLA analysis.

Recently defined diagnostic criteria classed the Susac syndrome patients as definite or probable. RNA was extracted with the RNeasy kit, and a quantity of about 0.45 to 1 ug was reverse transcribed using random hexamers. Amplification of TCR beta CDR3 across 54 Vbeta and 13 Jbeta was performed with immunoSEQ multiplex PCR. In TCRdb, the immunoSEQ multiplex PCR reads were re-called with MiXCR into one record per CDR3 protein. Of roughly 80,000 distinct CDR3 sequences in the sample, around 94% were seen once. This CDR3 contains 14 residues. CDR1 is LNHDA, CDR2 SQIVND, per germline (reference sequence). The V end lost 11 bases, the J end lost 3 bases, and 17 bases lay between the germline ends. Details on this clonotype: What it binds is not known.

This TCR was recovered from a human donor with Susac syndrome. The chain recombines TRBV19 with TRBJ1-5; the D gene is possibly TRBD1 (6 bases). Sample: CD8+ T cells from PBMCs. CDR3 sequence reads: CAGWGGQYNQPQHF. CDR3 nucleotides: TGTGCCGGCTGGGGGGGGCAGTACAATCAGCCCCAGCATTTT.